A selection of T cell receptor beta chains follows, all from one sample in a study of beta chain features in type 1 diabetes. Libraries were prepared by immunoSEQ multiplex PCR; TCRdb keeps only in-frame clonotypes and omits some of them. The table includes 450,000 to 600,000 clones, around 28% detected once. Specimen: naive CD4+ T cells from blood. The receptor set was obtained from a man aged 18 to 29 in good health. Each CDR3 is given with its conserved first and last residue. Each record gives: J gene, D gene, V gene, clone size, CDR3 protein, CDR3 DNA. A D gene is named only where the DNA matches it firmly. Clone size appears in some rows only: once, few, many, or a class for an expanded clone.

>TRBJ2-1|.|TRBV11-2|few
CASSLSGTSYNEQFF
TGTGCCAGCAGCTTATCAGGCACTTCCTACAATGAGCAGTTCTTC
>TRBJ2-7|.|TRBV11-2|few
CASSPPAKGEQYF
TGTGCCAGCAGCCCCCCCGCCAAGGGTGAGCAGTACTTC
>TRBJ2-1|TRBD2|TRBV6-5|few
CASSYEGLAGLEQFF
TGTGCCAGCAGTTACGAGGGACTAGCGGGACTTGAGCAGTTCTTC
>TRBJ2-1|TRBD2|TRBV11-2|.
CASRQNWASGEQFF
TGTGCCAGCAGACAAAACTGGGCTAGCGGAGAGCAGTTCTTC
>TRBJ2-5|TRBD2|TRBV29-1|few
CSVEGRGETQYF
TGCAGCGTTGAGGGGAGGGGAGAGACCCAGTACTTC
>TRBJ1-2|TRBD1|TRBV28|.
CASRDSANYGYTF
TGTGCCAGCCGGGACAGTGCCAACTATGGCTACACCTTC
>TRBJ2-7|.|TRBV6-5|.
CASSWEATYEQYF
TGTGCCAGCAGCTGGGAAGCAACCTACGAGCAGTACTTC
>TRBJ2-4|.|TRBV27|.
CASSLRVSPLAKNIQYF
TGTGCCAGCAGTTTACGGGTTAGCCCGTTAGCCAAAAACATTCAGTACTTC
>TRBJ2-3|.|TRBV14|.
CASSLTRRSTTDTQYF
TGTGCCAGCAGCCTGACCCGGAGGAGTACTACAGATACGCAGTATTTT
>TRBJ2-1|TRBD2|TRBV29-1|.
CSVDRLAGFNEQFF
TGCAGCGTTGACCGACTAGCAGGATTCAATGAGCAGTTCTTC
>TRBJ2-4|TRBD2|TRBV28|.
CASRGLAGGEGIQYF
TGTGCCAGCAGGGGACTAGCGGGAGGGGAGGGCATTCAGTACTTC
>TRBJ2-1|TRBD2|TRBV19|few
CASSIGTSYNEQFF
TGTGCCAGTAGTATAGGGACTAGTTACAATGAGCAGTTCTTC
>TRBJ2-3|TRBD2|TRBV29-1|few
CSVVRGGTSTDTQYF
TGCAGCGTGGTCCGCGGGGGGACTAGCACAGATACGCAGTATTTT
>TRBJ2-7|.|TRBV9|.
CASSGRQGLSYEQYF
TGTGCCAGCAGCGGACGACAGGGACTTAGCTACGAGCAGTACTTC
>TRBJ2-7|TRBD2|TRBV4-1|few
CASSRFGLAGVHEQYF
TGCGCCAGCAGCCGCTTCGGACTAGCGGGAGTCCACGAGCAGTACTTC
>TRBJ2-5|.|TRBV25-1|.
CASSAVGTGIEKTQYF
TGTGCCAGCAGTGCCGTCGGGACTGGAATTGAGAAGACCCAGTACTTC
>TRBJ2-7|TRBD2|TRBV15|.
CATSRGLAYEQYF
TGTGCCACCAGCAGGGGACTAGCCTACGAGCAGTACTTC
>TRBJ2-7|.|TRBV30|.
CAWSVQGTYEQYF
TGTGCCTGGAGTGTACAGGGTACCTACGAGCAGTACTTC
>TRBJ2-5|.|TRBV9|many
CASSVGHQETQYF
TGTGCCAGCAGCGTAGGGCACCAAGAGACCCAGTACTTC
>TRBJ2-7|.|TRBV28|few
CASTPWPIPLEQYF
TGTGCCAGCACCCCATGGCCAATCCCCCTCGAGCAGTACTTC
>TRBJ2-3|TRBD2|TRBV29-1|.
CSVDNGRADTQYF
TGCAGCGTTGATAACGGGAGGGCAGATACGCAGTATTTT
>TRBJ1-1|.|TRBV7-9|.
CASSLVHNEAFF
TGTGCCAGCAGCTTAGTACATAATGAAGCTTTCTTT
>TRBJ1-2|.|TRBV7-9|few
CASSLSRGYTF
TGTGCCAGCAGCTTAAGCCGGGGCTACACCTTC
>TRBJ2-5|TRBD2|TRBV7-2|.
CASSSRRREKETQYF
TGTGCCAGCAGCTCCCGAAGGCGGGAGAAAGAGACCCAGTACTTC
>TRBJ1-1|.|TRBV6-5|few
CASSQDSREAFF
TGTGCCAGCAGCCAGGACAGCCGCGAGGCTTTCTTT
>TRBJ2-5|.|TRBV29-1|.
CSVEAAPRSGETQYF
TGCAGCGTTGAAGCCGCCCCTAGAAGCGGTGAGACCCAGTACTTC
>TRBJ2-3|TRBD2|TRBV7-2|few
CASSLSGMADTQYF
TGTGCCAGCAGCTTAAGCGGGATGGCAGATACGCAGTATTTT
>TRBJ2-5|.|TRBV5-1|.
CASSLGTQETQYF
TGCGCCAGCAGCTTAGGGACCCAAGAGACCCAGTACTTC
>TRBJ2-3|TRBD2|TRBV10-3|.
CAISEGGRSTDTQYF
TGTGCCATCAGTGAAGGCGGGAGGTCGACAGATACGCAGTATTTT
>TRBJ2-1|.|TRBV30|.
CACSTRRRHNNEQFF
TGTGCCTGTTCAACCCGCAGGAGACACAACAATGAGCAGTTCTTC
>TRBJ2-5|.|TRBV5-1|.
CASSLVVLGETQYF
TGCGCCAGCAGCTTGGTAGTGCTGGGGGAGACCCAGTACTTC
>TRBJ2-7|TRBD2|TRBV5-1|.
CASSRTSGTYEQYF
TGCGCCAGCAGCAGGACTAGCGGAACCTACGAGCAGTACTTC
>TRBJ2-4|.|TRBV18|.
CASSPEQAWAKNIQYF
TGTGCCAGCTCACCAGAACAGGCATGGGCCAAAAACATTCAGTACTTC
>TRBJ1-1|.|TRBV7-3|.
CASSLTERTEAFF
TGTGCCAGCAGCTTAACTGAGAGGACTGAAGCTTTCTTT
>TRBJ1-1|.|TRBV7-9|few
CASSREGPNTEAFF
TGTGCCAGCAGCCGTGAGGGCCCCAACACTGAAGCTTTCTTT